This T cell receptor (beta chain) is from a study of blood T cell repertoires in COVID-19. As for the study in general: Samples taken during acute and convalescent COVID-19 were collected in the United States, Italy and Spain. Sources were T cells, B-cell-depleted T cells, or PBMCs; the material itself was cDNA or gDNA.

The CDR3 length is 15 residues. The germline CDR1 and CDR2 sequences are GTSNPN and SVGIG (reference sequence). Trimming removed 2 bases from V and 4 bases from J; junction bases left unmatched: 7. Original data processing: Scientists estimated how many nucleated cells there were by amplifying reference gene primers. Profiled with immunoSEQ multiplex PCR; TCRdb holds only in-frame clones, not every one. The DNA gave D and trimming, while V, J and clone size come from that table. The table lists 150,000 or so clones, about 73% of them singletons. This clonotype was sampled from a man older than 75 with acute or convalescent COVID-19. The material sequenced was peripheral blood. This chain links TRBV30 with TRBJ2-1; 8 bases fit TRBD1. In DNA form, the CDR3 reads TGTGCCTGGAGTCCCGACAGGGGTGTATACAATGAGCAGTTCTTC. This encodes CAWSPDRGVYNEQFF. The complete variable domain, with remaining parts taken from reference TRBV30 and TRBJ2-1, reads SQTIHQWPATLVQPVGSPLSLECTVEGTSNPNLYWYRQAAGRGLQLLFYSVGIGQISSEVPQNLSASRPQDRQFILSSKKLLLSDSGFYLCAWSPDRGVYNEQFFGPGTRLTVL.